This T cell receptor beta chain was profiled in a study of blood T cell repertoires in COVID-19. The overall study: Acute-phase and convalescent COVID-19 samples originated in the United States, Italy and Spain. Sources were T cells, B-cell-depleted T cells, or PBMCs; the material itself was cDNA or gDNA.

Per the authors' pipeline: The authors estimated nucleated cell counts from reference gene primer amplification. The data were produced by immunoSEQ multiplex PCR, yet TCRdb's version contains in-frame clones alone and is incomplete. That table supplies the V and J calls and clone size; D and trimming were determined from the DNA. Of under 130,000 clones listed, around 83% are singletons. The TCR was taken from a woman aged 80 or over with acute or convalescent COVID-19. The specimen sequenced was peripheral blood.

The CDR3 coding sequence is TGCAGCGTTGAAAAGGTAGCGGGGGTCGATACGCAGTATTTT. This sequence encodes CSVEKVAGVDTQYF. The genes are TRBV29-1 and TRBJ2-3, with TRBD2 matching over 9 bases. This CDR3 comprises 14 residues. From germline, CDR1 is SQVTM and CDR2 ANQGSEA. V shed 2 bases, J shed 6 bases, and the junction held 6 bases outside the gene matches.